A single sample is the source of the 2 T cell receptor beta chains below, sequenced in a study of monozygotic twins with inflammatory bowel disease. TCRdb reprocessed the 5' RACE reads and stores each CDR3 protein as one record, lacking DNA. Its table lists 350,000 to 400,000 distinct CDR3 sequences. Specimen: blood. Receptor source: a human donor with ulcerative colitis or Crohn's disease, or a healthy co-twin of an affected twin (not recorded which).

The chain has TRBV3-1 and TRBJ1-2; TCRdb picks TRBD1, but there is no DNA to check that call. CDR3 length: 12 amino acids. Germline CDR1 LGHDT, CDR2 YNNKEL (reference sequence). The CDR3 reads CASSQQGSGYTF.

The rearrangement joins TRBV4-3 to TRBJ1-1; TCRdb returns TRBD1, unconfirmable since there is no DNA. Germline loops: CDR1 LGHNA, CDR2 YSLEER. This CDR3 is 14 amino acids long. The CDR3 sequence: CASRGGTWDTEAFF.